These 10 T cell receptor beta chains originate from one sample sequenced in a study of CD8+CD57+ T cells in acquired aplastic anemia. The study profiled TCR beta VDJ and CDR3 using genomic DNA as template. One entry per CDR3 protein, called by TCRdb with MiXCR from the reads. The sample records some 150,000 distinct CDR3 sequences, 71% being singletons. Patients chosen for sequencing had shown CD8+CD57+ cell expansion by flow cytometry. The specimen was sorted CD4+, CD8+, or CD8+CD57+ T cells (not recorded which) from PBMCs. All receptors derive from a human donor with aplastic anemia.

This clonotype was counted at least ten times. This chain links TRBV6-1 with TRBJ2-5, with TRBD2 matching 11 bases. Germline V gene data show CDR1 as MNHNS and CDR2 as SASEGT. CDR3 length: 16 amino acids. The ends lost 4 bases at V and 0 bases at J; junction bases unmatched: 4. The CDR3, as DNA: TGTGCCAGCAGTGTATTAGCGGGGGGGGACCAAGAGACCCAGTACTTC. Its translation: CASSVLAGGDQETQYF.

The gene calls are TRBV20-1 and TRBJ1-5; D is possibly TRBD1 or TRBD2 (5 bases each). The J call is doubtful: the DNA matches TRBJ2-3 better. This CDR3 has 13 amino acids. Germline V gene lookup returns CDR1 DFQATT and CDR2 SNEGSKA (reference sequence). The CDR3 loop reads CSASRGGPDTQYF. The CDR3 nucleotides read TGCAGTGCTAGTCGGGGCGGTCCAGATACGCAGTATTTT.

This rearrangement joins TRBV29-1 to TRBJ1-1; D ambiguous. Trimming pared 8 bases from V and 2 bases from J, leaving 15 bases between. CDR1 and CDR2 (germline): SQVTM, ANQGSEA. This CDR3 has 13 residues. The DNA of the CDR3 is TGCAGCCCGACACCTGGGGTAAACACTGAAGCTTTCTTT. Translation gives CSPTPGVNTEAFF.

In its sample, this clonotype was seen many times. The chain combines TRBV29-1 with TRBJ2-1; D unclear. Looked up from germline, CDR1 is SQVTM and CDR2 is ANQGSEA. The V end lost 0 bases, the J end lost 6 bases, and 9 bases lay between the germline ends. This CDR3 has 13 residues. CDR3 sequence (DNA): TGCAGCGTTGAAGATGCTGGGGTCAATGAGCAGTTCTTC. Encoded protein: CSVEDAGVNEQFF.

This clonotype was seen only a few times. The chain joins TRBV12-3 or TRBV12-4 to TRBJ2-5; tentative D call: TRBD1 (7 bases). The germline V and J ends were trimmed by 1 base and 5 bases, with 14 bases remaining between them. The CDR3 loop spans 15 amino acids. The CDR3 region is CASSLGGRGVETQYF. CDR3 DNA sequence: TGTGCCAGCAGTTTAGGTGGCAGGGGGGTTGAGACCCAGTACTTC.

As DNA, the CDR3 is TGTGCCAGCAGTGACTCTACTATGCTCCAAGAGACCCAGTACTTC. It translates to CASSDSTMLQETQYF. This chain links TRBV7-9 with TRBJ2-5, with unresolved D. Trimming removed 6 bases at V and 1 base at J, with 15 bases between. Germline CDR1 and CDR2: SEHNR and FQNEAQ (reference sequence). The CDR3 spans 15 residues.

V usage is TRBV20-1 and J usage is TRBJ1-2; D is ambiguous. The germline V gene encodes CDR1 DFQATT and CDR2 SNEGSKA (reference sequence). Trimming took 6 bases from V and 3 from J, leaving 17 bases between them. The CDR3 consists of 14 residues. This CDR3 reads CSARFVAEDYGYTF. The CDR3, as DNA: TGCAGTGCCAGATTCGTGGCCGAAGACTATGGCTACACCTTC.

The V gene is TRBV5-5, the J gene TRBJ1-6, with a tentative D call TRBD1 (5 bases). The germline gives CDR1 SGHKS, CDR2 YYEKEE (reference sequence). Trimming cost V 1 base and J 10 bases, with 12 bases left between them. The CDR3 is 14 amino acids. The CDR3 nucleotides are TGTGCCAGCAGCTTGCAGGGCCCGGGCTCACCCCTCCACTTT. This gives the protein CASSLQGPGSPLHF.

The J gene is TRBJ2-7, the V gene TRBV29-1, with D unclear. The CDR3 is 12 residues long. The V end lost 7 bases, the J end lost 4 bases, and 14 bases lay between the germline ends. Germline CDR1 SQVTM, CDR2 ANQGSEA. DNA for the CDR3: TGCAGCGCCAAGGATTCTGGTTACGAGCAGTACTTC. Protein sequence: CSAKDSGYEQYF.

This chain joins TRBV19 and TRBJ1-5, with D possibly being TRBD1 (6 bases). V was cut by 6 bases and J by 5 bases, with 20 bases left in between. The germline gives CDR1 LNHDA, CDR2 SQIVND (reference sequence). The CDR3 totals 16 residues. The CDR3 here is CASRDVNRAMDQPQHF. The CDR3 DNA is TGTGCCAGTAGAGATGTCAACAGGGCGATGGATCAGCCCCAGCATTTT.